A selection of T cell receptor beta chains follows, all from one sample in a study of early T cells in non-severe SARS-CoV-2 infection. TCRdb re-derived calls from the 5' RACE reads in MiXCR, one entry per CDR3 protein. The sample contains roughly 80,000 distinct CDR3 sequences, 5.5% to 7.5% of which appear only once. The sample taken for sequencing was whole blood. These receptors came from an adult who was a healthcare worker with PCR-confirmed SARS-CoV-2 infection or an uninfected control (not recorded which). The CDR3 runs from the conserved cysteine through the conserved F or W. The order of the fields is V gene, J gene, CDR3 protein.

V: TRBV7-8
J: TRBJ1-5
CDR3: CASSLVRENQPQHF

V: TRBV11-2
J: TRBJ2-2
CDR3: CASSLGSLVTTGELFF

V: TRBV6-1
J: TRBJ1-1
CDR3: CASTTQPGQGQIFTEAFF

V: TRBV9
J: TRBJ1-1
CDR3: CASSGYQGGTEAFF

V: TRBV20-1
J: TRBJ2-7
CDR3: CSARPSRYEQYF

V: TRBV7-2
J: TRBJ1-1
CDR3: CASSFKEKGTEAFF

V: TRBV30
J: TRBJ1-2
CDR3: CAWSPTGTHGYTF

V: TRBV7-6
J: TRBJ2-3
CDR3: CASSFRTSGRNTQYF

V: TRBV12-3/TRBV12-4
J: TRBJ1-1
CDR3: CASSLKREAFF

V: TRBV6-2/TRBV6-3
J: TRBJ1-5
CDR3: CASSYERNQPQHF

V: TRBV7-2
J: TRBJ1-5
CDR3: CASSLMVGGNQPQHF

V: TRBV5-4
J: TRBJ2-1
CDR3: CASSLEVDNEQFF

V: TRBV7-9
J: TRBJ2-1
CDR3: CASSATYYNEQFF

V: TRBV20-1
J: TRBJ2-5
CDR3: CSARDPPTSGFGPAETQYF

V: TRBV10-3
J: TRBJ2-3
CDR3: CAINPGTGGTDTQYF

V: TRBV7-9
J: TRBJ2-2
CDR3: CASSNPGQGLTGELFF